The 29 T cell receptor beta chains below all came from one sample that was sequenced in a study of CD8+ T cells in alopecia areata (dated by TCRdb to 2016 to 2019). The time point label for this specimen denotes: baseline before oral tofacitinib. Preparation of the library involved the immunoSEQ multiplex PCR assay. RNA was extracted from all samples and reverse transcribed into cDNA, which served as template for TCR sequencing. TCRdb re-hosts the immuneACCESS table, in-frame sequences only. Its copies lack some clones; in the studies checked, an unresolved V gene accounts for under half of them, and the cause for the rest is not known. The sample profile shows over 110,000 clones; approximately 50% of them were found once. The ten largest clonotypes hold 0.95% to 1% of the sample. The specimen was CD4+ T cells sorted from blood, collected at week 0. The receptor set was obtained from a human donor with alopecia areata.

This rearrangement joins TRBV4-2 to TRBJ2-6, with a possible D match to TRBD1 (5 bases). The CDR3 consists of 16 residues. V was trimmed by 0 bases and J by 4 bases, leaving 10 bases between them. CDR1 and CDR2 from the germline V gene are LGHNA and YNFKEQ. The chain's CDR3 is CASSQEGAGGANVLTF. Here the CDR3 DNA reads TGTGCCAGCAGCCAAGAAGGGGCTGGAGGGGCCAACGTCCTGACTTTC.

The CDR3 loop reads CASSETGTGRNEQFF. The CDR3 region has the DNA TGTGCCAGCAGTGAAACCGGGACAGGGAGAAATGAGCAGTTCTTC. The gene calls are TRBV6-1 and TRBJ2-1, with TRBD1 matching 9 bases. The ends lost 2 bases at V and 7 bases at J; junction bases unmatched: 6. The CDR3 is 15 residues long. Germline assignment: CDR1 MNHNS and CDR2 SASEGT.

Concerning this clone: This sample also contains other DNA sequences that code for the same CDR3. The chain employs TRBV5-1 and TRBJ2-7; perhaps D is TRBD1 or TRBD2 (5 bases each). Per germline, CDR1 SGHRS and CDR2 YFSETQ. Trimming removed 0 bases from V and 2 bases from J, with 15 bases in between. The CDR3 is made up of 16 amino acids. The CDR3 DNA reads TGCGCCAGCAGCTTGGCGACCCGGGACGGAACCTACGAGCAGTACTTC. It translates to CASSLATRDGTYEQYF.

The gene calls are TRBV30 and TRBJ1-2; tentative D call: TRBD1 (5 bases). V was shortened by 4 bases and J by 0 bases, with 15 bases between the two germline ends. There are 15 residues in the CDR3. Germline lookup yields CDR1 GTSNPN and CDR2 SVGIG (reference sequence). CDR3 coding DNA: TGTGCCTGGAAGAGGGCCGGGGCGACTAACTATGGCTACACCTTC. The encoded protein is CAWKRAGATNYGYTF.

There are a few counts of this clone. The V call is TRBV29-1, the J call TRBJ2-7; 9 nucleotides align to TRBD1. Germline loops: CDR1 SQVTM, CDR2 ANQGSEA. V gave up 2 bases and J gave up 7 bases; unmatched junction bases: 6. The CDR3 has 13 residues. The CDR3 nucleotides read TGCAGCGTTGAACCCGGACAGGGGCGAGAGCAGTACTTC. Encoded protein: CSVEPGQGREQYF.

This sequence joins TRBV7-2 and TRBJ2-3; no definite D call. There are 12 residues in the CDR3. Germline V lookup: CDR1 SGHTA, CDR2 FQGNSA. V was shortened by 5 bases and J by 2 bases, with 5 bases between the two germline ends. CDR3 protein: CASSRTTDTQYF. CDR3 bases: TGTGCCAGCAGCCGGACCACAGATACGCAGTATTTT.

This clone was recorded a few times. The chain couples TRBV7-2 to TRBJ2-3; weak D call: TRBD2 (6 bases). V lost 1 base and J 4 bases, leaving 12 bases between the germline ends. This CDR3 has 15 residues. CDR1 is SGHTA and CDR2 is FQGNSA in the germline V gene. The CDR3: CASSLVGTLADTQYF. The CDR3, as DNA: TGTGCCAGCAGCTTAGTAGGGACTTTGGCAGATACGCAGTATTTT.

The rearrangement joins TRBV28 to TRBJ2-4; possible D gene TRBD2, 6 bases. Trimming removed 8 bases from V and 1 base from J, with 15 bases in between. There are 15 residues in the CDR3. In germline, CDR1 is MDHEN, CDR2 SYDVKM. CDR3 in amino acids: CASESGGRAKNIQYF. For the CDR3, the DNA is TGTGCCAGCGAAAGCGGAGGGAGGGCCAAAAACATTCAGTACTTC.

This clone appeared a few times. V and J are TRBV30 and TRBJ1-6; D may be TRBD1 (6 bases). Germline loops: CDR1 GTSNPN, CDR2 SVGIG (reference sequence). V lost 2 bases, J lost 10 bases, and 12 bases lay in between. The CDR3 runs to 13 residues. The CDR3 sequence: CAWSRGGESPLHF. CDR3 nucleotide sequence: TGTGCCTGGAGTCGAGGGGGTGAGTCACCCCTCCACTTT.

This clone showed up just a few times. For the CDR3, the DNA is TGTGCCAGCAGTGGAGGGCCTGGGGCCAACGTCCTGACTTTC. Protein: CASSGGPGANVLTF. This chain uses TRBV2 with TRBJ2-6; D is perhaps TRBD2 (5 bases). The CDR3 covers 14 residues. In germline, CDR1 is SNHLY, CDR2 FYNNEI. The ends were cut back, 4 bases at V and 2 bases at J, with 6 bases in the middle.

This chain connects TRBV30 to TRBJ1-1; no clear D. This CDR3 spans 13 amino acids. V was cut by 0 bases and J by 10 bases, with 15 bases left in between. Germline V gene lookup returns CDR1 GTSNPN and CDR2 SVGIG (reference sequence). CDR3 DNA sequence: TGTGCCTGGAGTGTACAACTCCGGCTCGCAGCTTTCTTT. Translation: CAWSVQLRLAAFF.

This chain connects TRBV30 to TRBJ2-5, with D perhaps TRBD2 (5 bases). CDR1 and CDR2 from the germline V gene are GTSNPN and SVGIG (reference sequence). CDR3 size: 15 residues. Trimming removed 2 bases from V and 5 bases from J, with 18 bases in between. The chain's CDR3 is CAWSSTRSEVETQYF. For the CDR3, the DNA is TGTGCCTGGAGTTCTACCAGGTCGGAGGTCGAGACCCAGTACTTC.

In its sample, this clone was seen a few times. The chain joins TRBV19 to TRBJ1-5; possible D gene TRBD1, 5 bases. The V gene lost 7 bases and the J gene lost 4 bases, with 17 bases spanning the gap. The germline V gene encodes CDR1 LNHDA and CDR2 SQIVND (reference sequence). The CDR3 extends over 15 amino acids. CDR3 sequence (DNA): TGTGCCAGTACCATGGGGGAGTTGGCAAATCAGCCCCAGCATTTT. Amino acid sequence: CASTMGELANQPQHF.

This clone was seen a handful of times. The CDR3 nucleotides read TGTGCCAGCAGTGTTCAGGCGGGCGGCTACACCTTC. Its protein is CASSVQAGGYTF. The chain recombines TRBV25-1 with TRBJ1-2; no clear D. There are 12 residues in the CDR3. Germline values: CDR1 MGHDK, CDR2 SYGVNS. Trimming pared 4 bases from V and 8 bases from J, leaving 11 bases between.

The CDR3 DNA follows: TGCAGCGGGGTGGATAGATACGAGCAGTACTTC. Its protein product is CSGVDRYEQYF. The chain is built from TRBV29-1 and TRBJ2-7, with unresolved D. Germline V gene data show CDR1 as SQVTM and CDR2 as ANQGSEA. Trimming removed 7 bases from V and 4 bases from J, with 11 bases in between. CDR3 length: 11 residues.

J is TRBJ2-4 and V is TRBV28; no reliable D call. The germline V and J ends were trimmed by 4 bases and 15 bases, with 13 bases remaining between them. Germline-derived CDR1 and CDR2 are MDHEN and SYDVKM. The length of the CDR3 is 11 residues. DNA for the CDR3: TGTGCCAGCAGTTCGGCATCCACCGTGTACTTC. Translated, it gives CASSSASTVYF.

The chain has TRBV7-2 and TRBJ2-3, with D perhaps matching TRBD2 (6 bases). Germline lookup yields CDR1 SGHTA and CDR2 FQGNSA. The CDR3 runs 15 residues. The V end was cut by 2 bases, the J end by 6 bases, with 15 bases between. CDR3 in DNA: TGTGCCAGCAGCTTATTTCGACTGGAGGGCGATACGCAGTATTTT. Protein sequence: CASSLFRLEGDTQYF. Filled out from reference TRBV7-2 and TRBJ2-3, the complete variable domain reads GAGVSQSPSNKVTEKGKDVELRCDPISGHTALYWYRQSLGQGLEFLIYFQGNSAPDKSGLPSDRFSAERTGGSVSTLTIQRTQQEDSAVYLCASSLFRLEGDTQYFGPGTRLTVL.

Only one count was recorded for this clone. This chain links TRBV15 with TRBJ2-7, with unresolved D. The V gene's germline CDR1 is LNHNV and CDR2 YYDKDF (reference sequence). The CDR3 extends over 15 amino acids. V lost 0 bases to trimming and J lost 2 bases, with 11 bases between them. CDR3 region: CATSREYAETYEQYF. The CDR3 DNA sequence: TGTGCCACCAGCAGAGAATATGCCGAGACCTACGAGCAGTACTTC.

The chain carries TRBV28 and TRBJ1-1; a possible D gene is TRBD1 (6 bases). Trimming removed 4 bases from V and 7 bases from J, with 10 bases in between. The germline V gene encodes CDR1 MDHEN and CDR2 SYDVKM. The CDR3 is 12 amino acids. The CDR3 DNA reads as TGTGCCAGCAGTTCTAACAGGGTTGAAGCTTTCTTT. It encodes CASSSNRVEAFF.

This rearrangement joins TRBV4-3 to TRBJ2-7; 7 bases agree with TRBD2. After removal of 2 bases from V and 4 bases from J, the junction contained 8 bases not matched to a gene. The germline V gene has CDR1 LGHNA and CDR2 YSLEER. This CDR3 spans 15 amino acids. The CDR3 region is CASSQQTSSEYEQYF. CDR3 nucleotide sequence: TGCGCCAGCAGCCAACAGACTAGCTCCGAATACGAGCAGTACTTC.

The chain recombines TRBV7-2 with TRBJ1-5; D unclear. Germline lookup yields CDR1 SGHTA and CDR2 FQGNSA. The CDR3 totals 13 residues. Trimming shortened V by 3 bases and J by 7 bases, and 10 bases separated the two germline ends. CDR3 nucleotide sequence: TGTGCCAGCAGCTTGCGGTTCGGGCAGCCCCAGCATTTT. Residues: CASSLRFGQPQHF.

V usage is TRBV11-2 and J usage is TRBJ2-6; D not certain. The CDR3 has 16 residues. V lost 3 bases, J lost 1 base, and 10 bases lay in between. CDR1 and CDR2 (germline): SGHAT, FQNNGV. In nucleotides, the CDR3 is TGTGCCAGCAGCTTCCTAATGGGTTCTGGGGCCAACGTCCTGACTTTC. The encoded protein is CASSFLMGSGANVLTF.

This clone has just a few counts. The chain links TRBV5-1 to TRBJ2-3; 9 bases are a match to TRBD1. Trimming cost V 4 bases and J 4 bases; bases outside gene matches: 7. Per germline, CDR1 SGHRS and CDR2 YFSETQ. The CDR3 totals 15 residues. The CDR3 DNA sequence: TGCGCCAGCAGCGCCGACAGGGGGGCAGCAGATACGCAGTATTTT. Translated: CASSADRGAADTQYF.

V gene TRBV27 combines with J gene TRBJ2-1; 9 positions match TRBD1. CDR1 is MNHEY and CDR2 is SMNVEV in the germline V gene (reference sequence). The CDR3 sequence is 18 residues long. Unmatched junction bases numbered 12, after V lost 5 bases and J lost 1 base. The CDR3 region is CASSPRQGVPGSYNEQFF. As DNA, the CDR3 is TGTGCCAGCAGTCCACGACAGGGGGTCCCCGGATCCTACAATGAGCAGTTCTTC.

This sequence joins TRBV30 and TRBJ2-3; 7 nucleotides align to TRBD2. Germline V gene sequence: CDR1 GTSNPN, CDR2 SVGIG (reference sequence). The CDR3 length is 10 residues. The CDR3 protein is CAWGGYTQYF. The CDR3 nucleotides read TGTGCTTGGGGGGGGTATACGCAGTATTTT. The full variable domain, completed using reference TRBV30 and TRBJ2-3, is SQTIHQWPATLVQPVGSPLSLECTVEGTSNPNLYWYRQAAGRGLQLLFYSVGIGQISSEVPQNLSASRPQDRQFILSSKKLLLSDSGFYLCAWGGYTQYFGPGTRLTVL.

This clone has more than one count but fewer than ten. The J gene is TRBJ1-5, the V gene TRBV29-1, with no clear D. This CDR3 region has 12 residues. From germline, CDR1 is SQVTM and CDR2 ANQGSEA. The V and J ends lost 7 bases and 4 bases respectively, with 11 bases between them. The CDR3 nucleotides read TGCAGCGGATGGTCTCCGAATCAGCCCCAGCATTTT. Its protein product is CSGWSPNQPQHF.

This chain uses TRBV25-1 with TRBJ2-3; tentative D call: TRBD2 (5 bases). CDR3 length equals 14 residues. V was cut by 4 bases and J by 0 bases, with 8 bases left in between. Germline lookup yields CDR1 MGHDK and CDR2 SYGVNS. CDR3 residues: CASSVGGSTDTQYF. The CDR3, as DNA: TGTGCCAGCAGTGTCGGAGGAAGCACAGATACGCAGTATTTT.

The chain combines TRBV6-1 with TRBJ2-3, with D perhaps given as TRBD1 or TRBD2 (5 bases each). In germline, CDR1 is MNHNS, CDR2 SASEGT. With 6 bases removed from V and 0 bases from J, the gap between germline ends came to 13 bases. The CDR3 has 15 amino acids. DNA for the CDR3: TGTGCCAGCAGCCTCCAGGGACGGAGCACAGATACGCAGTATTTT. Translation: CASSLQGRSTDTQYF.

The CDR3 loop reads CASIRRQENYGYTF. CDR3 nucleotide sequence: TGTGCCAGCATAAGGAGACAAGAGAACTATGGCTACACCTTC. The V call is TRBV13, the J call TRBJ1-2; no clear D gene. This CDR3 contains 14 residues. With 7 bases removed from V and 2 bases from J, the gap between germline ends came to 14 bases. Per the germline V gene, CDR1 is PRHDT and CDR2 is FYEKMQ (reference sequence).